The subject of this entry is one TCR beta chain. The planned depth of sequencing spanned 1 in 200,000 to 1 in 1 million T cells. Libraries were prepared by immunoSEQ multiplex PCR; TCRdb keeps only in-frame clonotypes and omits some of them. In the table there are about 86,000 clones, 85% to 90% of which are singletons. The data stem from a study of cytotoxic CD8 clonotypes in ibrutinib-treated CLL. The CDR3 extends over 15 amino acids. After removal of 3 bases from V and 3 bases from J, the junction contained 7 bases not matched to a gene. The germline CDR1 and CDR2 sequences are SGHAT and FQNNGV. This clonotype was sampled from a human donor with chronic lymphocytic leukemia. The sample was PBMCs, taken before ibrutinib treatment. V usage is TRBV11-2 and J usage is TRBJ2-7, with 8 bases aligning to TRBD1. CDR3 in DNA: TGTGCCAGCAGCTTTACTGGGGACAGGAGCTACGAGCAGTACTTC. Its translation is CASSFTGDRSYEQYF.